The TCR beta chain described here comes from a study of shared clonotypes between healthy human individuals. The CDR3 totals 17 residues. Germline CDR1 and CDR2: LGHNA and YSLEER. Losses at the gene ends were 4 bases for V and 7 bases for J; bases not matched to a gene: 15. The protocol was immunoSEQ multiplex PCR, while the TCRdb copy is restricted to in-frame clones and leaves out a portion. Of 2.3 million or so clones in the sample, more than 85% are singletons; the top ten hold roughly 0.36%. This TCR was sampled from a man between 18 and 35 years old in good health. Some clones in this sample may be carry-over from other donors' samples. The chain uses TRBV4-3 and TRBJ1-4; 7 bases are shared with TRBD1. The sample comprised naive CD4+ T cells from PBMCs. Subset: CD45RA+ positively selected. The CDR3 DNA reads as TGCGCCAGCAGCCGCGTACCGACAGGGACGGGGGGTGAAAAACTGTTTTTT. Translating gives CASSRVPTGTGGEKLFF.